These 31 T cell receptor beta chains were sequenced from one sample in a study of blood T cell repertoires in COVID-19. TCRdb's table, derived via immunoSEQ multiplex PCR, lists solely in-frame clones and lacks some. This repertoire shows more than 65,000 clones, about 83% found once; its top ten account for 3.5%. The specimen sequenced was peripheral blood. The receptors derive from a man between 50 and 59 years old with acute or convalescent COVID-19.

The chain uses TRBV19 and TRBJ1-3, with a weak D call TRBD1 (5 bases). The V and J ends lost 4 bases and 2 bases respectively, with 15 bases between them. Looked up from germline, CDR1 is LNHDA and CDR2 is SQIVND (reference sequence). The CDR3 runs 16 residues. CDR3 DNA: TGTGCCAGTAGTACCTCCTCGGGGGGGGCTGGAAACACCATATATTTT. It codes for CASSTSSGGAGNTIYF.

This clone was observed a handful of times. The V and J genes are TRBV19 and TRBJ1-3; TRBD1 matches at 10 bases. Germline lookup yields CDR1 LNHDA and CDR2 SQIVND (reference sequence). V lost 3 bases, J lost 1 base, and 3 bases stayed unmatched. The CDR3 totals 16 residues. The CDR3 is CASSMGDRGSGNTIYF. CDR3 bases: TGTGCCAGTAGTATGGGGGACAGGGGATCTGGAAACACCATATATTTT.

The chain couples TRBV5-1 to TRBJ1-6, with TRBD1 as a possible D gene (6 bases). CDR1 and CDR2 from the germline V gene are SGHRS and YFSETQ. Trimming removed 4 bases from V and 5 bases from J, with 13 bases in between. CDR3 length: 15 residues. The CDR3 reads CASSPNGDNNSPLHF. Written as DNA, the CDR3 is TGCGCCAGCAGCCCAAACGGGGACAATAATTCACCCCTCCACTTT.

This clone was seen a handful of times. The chain uses TRBV11-3 and TRBJ2-2, with D unresolved. This CDR3 spans 13 amino acids. The germline V gene has CDR1 SGHNT and CDR2 YENEEA. V was trimmed by 4 bases and J by 9 bases, leaving 12 bases between them. CDR3 residues: CASSSPVGRELFF. CDR3 sequence (DNA): TGTGCCAGCAGCTCCCCTGTTGGCAGGGAGCTGTTTTTT.

This chain uses TRBV10-3 with TRBJ2-1; maybe TRBD1 (5 bases). The CDR3 consists of 13 residues. Germline V gives CDR1 ENHRY, CDR2 SYGVKD. Deletions cut 6 bases from V and 10 bases from J, with 16 bases between. CDR3 in DNA: TGTGCCATCAGAGGGGATCAGTATGACGAGCAGTTCTTC. Its protein product is CAIRGDQYDEQFF.

The J gene is TRBJ2-2, the V gene TRBV5-1; no reliable D call. Germline-derived CDR1 and CDR2 are SGHRS and YFSETQ. The CDR3 covers 15 residues. Trimming removed 4 bases from V and 4 bases from J, with 14 bases in between. Here the CDR3 DNA reads TGCGCCAGCAGCCTACCTCTATCACCCACCGGGGAGCTGTTTTTT. It encodes CASSLPLSPTGELFF. The full variable domain, completed using reference TRBV5-1 and TRBJ2-2, is KAGVTQTPRYLIKTRGQQVTLSCSPISGHRSVSWYQQTPGQGLQFLFEYFSETQRNKGNFPGRFSGRQFSNSRSEMNVSTLELGDSALYLCASSLPLSPTGELFFGEGSRLTVL.

This clone was detected a few times. The V and J genes are TRBV7-8 and TRBJ2-3, with unresolved D. CDR1 SGHVS and CDR2 FQNEAQ come from the germline V gene. The ends were cut back, 2 bases at V and 2 bases at J, with 8 bases in the middle. The CDR3 has 14 amino acids. The CDR3 DNA reads as TGTGCCAGCAGCTTAAGCAGGATCACAGATACGCAGTATTTT. Protein product: CASSLSRITDTQYF.

The V and J genes are TRBV6-6 and TRBJ1-2; no reliable D call. CDR3 length equals 14 residues. Trimming took 0 bases from V and 7 from J, leaving 12 bases between them. CDR1 MNHNY and CDR2 SVGAGI come from the germline V gene (reference sequence). The CDR3 DNA reads TGTGCCAGCAGTTACTCGAGTAGGGAGGCTGGCTACACCTTC. Translation gives CASSYSSREAGYTF.

This clone was picked up one time. The chain employs TRBV6-6 and TRBJ2-7, with D perhaps TRBD1 (5 bases). CDR1 and CDR2 from the germline V gene are MNHNY and SVGAGI (reference sequence). The germline V and J ends were trimmed by 7 bases and 2 bases, with 15 bases remaining between them. The CDR3 covers 14 residues. DNA for the CDR3: TGTGCCAGCAATGTAAGGGGTAGTCCCTACGAGCAGTACTTC. It encodes CASNVRGSPYEQYF.

The sample holds one count of this clone. The CDR3 here is CASSLLAGATGELFF. As DNA, the CDR3 is TGTGCCAGCAGTTTGCTAGCGGGAGCTACCGGGGAGCTGTTTTTT. The J gene is TRBJ2-2, the V gene TRBV27, with 10 nucleotides matching TRBD2. This CDR3 region has 15 residues. V gave up 3 bases and J gave up 5 bases; unmatched junction bases: 3. Per the germline V gene, CDR1 is MNHEY and CDR2 is SMNVEV (reference sequence).

This chain links TRBV7-9 with TRBJ2-3; 7 nucleotides line up with TRBD1. CDR1 and CDR2 (germline): SEHNR, FQNEAQ (reference sequence). The V and J ends lost 5 bases and 4 bases, in that order; junction bases with no gene match: 6. The CDR3 consists of 14 residues. The CDR3 bases are TGTGCCAGCAGCGTTCGGGACAGCTCAGATACGCAGTATTTT. Amino acids: CASSVRDSSDTQYF.

J is TRBJ2-7 and V is TRBV4-3; maybe TRBD2 (6 bases). V lost 0 bases, J lost 3 bases, and 12 bases lay in between. Germline loops: CDR1 LGHNA, CDR2 YSLEER. This CDR3 contains 15 residues. Written as DNA, the CDR3 is TGCGCCAGCAGCCAAGATCTAGGGACTGGCTACGAGCAGTACTTC. Amino acid sequence: CASSQDLGTGYEQYF.

The chain has TRBV6-5 and TRBJ1-6; tentative D call: TRBD1 (5 bases). V was clipped by 7 bases and J by 5 bases, with 12 bases between them. Germline V CDR1 and CDR2: MNHEY, SVGAGI. This CDR3 is built from 14 residues. The CDR3 DNA reads TGTGCCAGCACCCCCAACAGGCATAATTCACCCCTCCACTTT. Translation gives CASTPNRHNSPLHF.

The chain has TRBV2 and TRBJ1-1; 7 nucleotides agree with TRBD1. The CDR3 covers 13 residues. Germline V gene data show CDR1 as SNHLY and CDR2 as FYNNEI. J lost 7 bases, V lost 8 bases, and 10 bases had no gene match. CDR3 sequence: CASRRDSTYEAFF. The CDR3 nucleotides read TGTGCCAGCCGCCGGGACAGTACTTATGAAGCTTTCTTT. Filled out from reference TRBV2 and TRBJ1-1, the complete variable domain reads EPEVTQTPSHQVTQMGQEVILRCVPISNHLYFYWYRQILGQKVEFLVSFYNNEISEKSEIFDDQFSVERPDGSNFTLKIRSTKLEDSAMYFCASRRDSTYEAFFGQGTRLTVV.

V and J are TRBV4-1 and TRBJ1-5, with TRBD1 identical over 8 bases. The CDR3 sequence is 15 residues long. The V segment lost 0 bases and the J segment 4 bases; nucleotides outside the gene matches: 2. CDR1 is MGHRA and CDR2 is YSYEKL in the germline V gene. CDR3: CASSQERQGNQPQHF. The CDR3 DNA follows: TGCGCCAGCAGCCAAGAAAGACAGGGGAATCAGCCCCAGCATTTT.

The genes are TRBV7-2 and TRBJ1-2, with 10 bases matching TRBD1. The CDR3 has 19 residues. V lost 3 bases to trimming and J lost 4 bases; unmatched junction nucleotides: 17. CDR1 is SGHTA, CDR2 FQGNSA, per germline. CDR3 nucleotide sequence: TGTGCCAGCAGCTTGGCAGACAGGGGGCATGGCGGTCTCACCTATGGCTACACCTTC. Its translation is CASSLADRGHGGLTYGYTF.

The chain uses TRBV19 and TRBJ2-7; TRBD1 might be the D (6 bases). There are 16 residues in the CDR3. CDR1 LNHDA and CDR2 SQIVND come from the germline V gene (reference sequence). V was shortened by 3 bases and J by 5 bases, with 20 bases between the two germline ends. CDR3: CASSMGARARVDEQYF. The CDR3, as DNA: TGTGCCAGTAGTATGGGGGCGAGGGCGAGGGTTGACGAGCAGTACTTC.

The chain recombines TRBV9 with TRBJ2-3; 9 bases are shared with TRBD2. This CDR3 contains 14 residues. J lost 5 bases, V lost 4 bases, and 5 bases had no gene match. The germline CDR1 and CDR2 sequences are SGDLS and YYNGEE. CDR3 sequence (DNA): TGTGCCAGCAGCCCAGCGGGGGGAGGAGATACGCAGTATTTT. This translates into CASSPAGGGDTQYF.

The chain has TRBV4-3 and TRBJ1-2; 8 bases line up with TRBD1. The V gene's germline CDR1 is LGHNA and CDR2 YSLEER. There are 15 residues in the CDR3. Trimming at V came to 0 bases and at J to 9 bases, leaving 9 bases not matched to a gene. The CDR3 reads CASSQDIARQGRYTF. In nucleotides, the CDR3 is TGCGCCAGCAGCCAAGACATCGCGAGACAGGGGCGCTACACCTTC.

V usage is TRBV13 and J usage is TRBJ2-7; D gene ambiguous. Germline CDR1 reads PRHDT; CDR2 reads FYEKMQ (reference sequence). The CDR3 contains 15 residues. The V and J ends lost 2 bases and 3 bases respectively, with 14 bases between them. CDR3 sequence (DNA): TGTGCCAGCAGCTTAACGGTGGTCAACGGCTACGAGCAGTACTTC. It is translated as CASSLTVVNGYEQYF.

CDR3 DNA: TGTGCCAGAAGCGGGACAGGATCAACGGGGCCCTCCTACGAGCAGTACTTC. Encoded protein: CARSGTGSTGPSYEQYF. The J gene is TRBJ2-7, the V gene TRBV5-3; 8 nucleotides agree with TRBD1. TRBV5-3 carries the ORF label, with uncertain function. V shed 4 bases and J 0 bases; nucleotides not matched to a gene: 12. There are 17 residues in the CDR3.

This clone was found a few times. V usage is TRBV12-3 or TRBV12-4 and J usage is TRBJ1-2, with 8 positions matching TRBD1. After removal of 5 bases from V and 8 bases from J, the junction contained 7 bases not matched to a gene. The CDR3 totals 13 residues. The CDR3 DNA sequence: TGTGCCAGCAGTAACCAGGGGGCGGGCGGCTACACCTTC. The encoded protein is CASSNQGAGGYTF.

V gene TRBV7-2 combines with J gene TRBJ2-5; TRBD2 matches 8 bases. The CDR3 runs to 19 residues. V was pared by 2 bases and J by 0 bases, with 14 bases of the junction left unmatched. Looked up from germline, CDR1 is SGHTA and CDR2 is FQGNSA. The CDR3 protein is CASSLFTTPTSGYQETQYF. The CDR3, as DNA: TGTGCCAGCAGCTTATTCACAACCCCAACTAGCGGATACCAAGAGACCCAGTACTTC.

The chain carries TRBV6-6 and TRBJ1-5, with TRBD1 matching 9 bases. Germline CDR1 reads MNHNY; CDR2 reads SVGAGI (reference sequence). CDR3 length equals 14 residues. With 4 bases clipped from V and 6 bases from J, the junction kept 4 bases outside the gene matches. CDR3 nucleotides: TGTGCCAGCAGTTGGGGACAGGGCGGTCAGCCCCAGCATTTT. Translated, it gives CASSWGQGGQPQHF.

The rearrangement uses TRBV19 and TRBJ1-6; no clear D. Germline V lookup: CDR1 LNHDA, CDR2 SQIVND (reference sequence). The V end was cut by 4 bases, the J end by 9 bases, with 10 bases between. This CDR3 is 13 amino acids long. Here the CDR3 DNA reads TGTGCCAGTAGTACCGGGGAGTCTTCACCCCTCCACTTT. Protein: CASSTGESSPLHF.

The rearrangement uses TRBV30 and TRBJ1-1; 9 positions agree with TRBD1. V shed 8 bases, J shed 4 bases, and the junction held 11 bases outside the gene matches. This CDR3 is 14 amino acids long. Germline assignment: CDR1 GTSNPN and CDR2 SVGIG (reference sequence). The DNA for the CDR3 is TGTGCCCAAAAACTAAGACAGGGGGGCACTGAAGCTTTCTTT. Translating it yields CAQKLRQGGTEAFF. Full variable domain (remainder filled in from reference TRBV30 and TRBJ1-1): SQTIHQWPATLVQPVGSPLSLECTVEGTSNPNLYWYRQAAGRGLQLLFYSVGIGQISSEVPQNLSASRPQDRQFILSSKKLLLSDSGFYLCAQKLRQGGTEAFFGQGTRLTVV.

The chain joins TRBV19 to TRBJ1-2, with D hard to call. This CDR3 is 11 amino acids long. CDR1 and CDR2 from the germline V gene are LNHDA and SQIVND (reference sequence). With 2 bases removed from V and 8 bases from J, the gap between germline ends came to 6 bases. Here the CDR3 reads CASSIWAGYTF. For the CDR3, the DNA is TGTGCCAGTAGTATATGGGCCGGCTACACCTTC.

The chain recombines TRBV7-9 with TRBJ1-1; TRBD1 matches 8 bases. Trimming took 3 bases from V and 6 from J; bases not matched to a gene: 9. The CDR3 runs to 15 residues. Germline lookup yields CDR1 SEHNR and CDR2 FQNEAQ (reference sequence). CDR3 bases: TGTGCCAGCAGCTTTGGGGACAGGTTCTGGGCTGAAGCTTTCTTT. This sequence encodes CASSFGDRFWAEAFF.

CDR3 in DNA: TGTGCCAGCAACCTCGTCGACAGGAACACTGAAGCTTTCTTT. Its translation: CASNLVDRNTEAFF. The chain links TRBV2 to TRBJ1-1, with D perhaps matching TRBD1 (5 bases). Germline lookup yields CDR1 SNHLY and CDR2 FYNNEI. The V gene lost 7 bases and the J gene lost 1 base, with 13 bases spanning the gap. This CDR3 spans 14 amino acids.

This chain connects TRBV7-6 to TRBJ2-3, with D maybe TRBD2 (5 bases). There are 14 residues in the CDR3. With 4 bases removed from V and 5 bases from J, the gap between germline ends came to 13 bases. Germline CDR1 and CDR2: SGHVS and FNYEAQ. The CDR3 DNA reads TGTGCCAGCAGCTCCGGGTACAGCGGAGATACGCAGTATTTT. As protein: CASSSGYSGDTQYF. Together with reference TRBV7-6 and TRBJ2-3, the CDR3 gives the full variable domain: GAGVSQSPRYKVTKRGQDVALRCDPISGHVSLYWYRQALGQGPEFLTYFNYEAQQDKSGLPNDRFSAERPEGSISTLTIQRTEQRDSAMYRCASSSGYSGDTQYFGPGTRLTVL.

The chain couples TRBV7-9 to TRBJ2-1; tentatively, D is TRBD1 (5 bases). Germline V CDR1 and CDR2: SEHNR, FQNEAQ (reference sequence). This CDR3 has 15 amino acids. V lost 5 bases, J lost 2 bases, and 13 bases lay in between. The CDR3 DNA sequence: TGTGCCAGCAGCGCCTCAGGGAAAGCCTACAATGAGCAGTTCTTC. This gives the protein CASSASGKAYNEQFF.